This is a list of T cell receptor beta chains from one sample in a study of blood T cell repertoires in COVID-19. Produced via immunoSEQ multiplex PCR; TCRdb's table is partial and in-frame only. The profile shows 150,000 to 180,000 clones, around 84% of them singletons. Specimen: PBMCs or T cells enriched from blood (not recorded which). The receptors were gathered from a man in his fifties or sixties who had recovered from COVID-19. Both conserved end residues are part of each CDR3. D genes are given only for firm matches. Clone size is stated in some rows and not others, as once, few, many or a class when expanded.

J,size,D,V,DNA,CDR3
TRBJ1-1,-,-,TRBV7-9,TGTGCCAGCAGCCCCCGGCGGGGGGCTGACACTGAAGCTTTCTTT,CASSPRRGADTEAFF
TRBJ1-1,-,-,TRBV6-5,TGTGCCAGCAGAACGCAGGGGATGAACACTGAAGCTTTCTTT,CASRTQGMNTEAFF
TRBJ1-1,-,-,TRBV5-1,TGCGCCAGCAGCCCCGATTACAGGTACTCTGAAGCTTTCTTT,CASSPDYRYSEAFF
TRBJ2-1,-,TRBD2,TRBV11-1,TGTGCCAGCAGCACGCTAGCGGGGGGGGTCTATGAGCAGTTCTTC,CASSTLAGGVYEQFF
TRBJ1-5,-,TRBD1,TRBV7-9,TGTGCCAGCAGCCGACAGGGGAATCAGCCCCAGCATTTT,CASSRQGNQPQHF
TRBJ2-1,-,TRBD1,TRBV4-1,TGCGCCAGCAGCCAAACTTATACCGGGACAGCTTACAATGAGCAGTTCTTC,CASSQTYTGTAYNEQFF
TRBJ1-5,once,-,TRBV11-2,TGTGCCAGCAGCAAATGGGGGCGCGGGCAGCCCCAGCATTTT,CASSKWGRGQPQHF
TRBJ1-2,once,-,TRBV4-1,TGCGCCAGCAGCCAAGATACATCAGGCTATAACTATGGCTACACCTTC,CASSQDTSGYNYGYTF
TRBJ2-1,-,TRBD2,TRBV6-4,TGTGCCAGCAGCCCACCTTGGACTAGCGGGGGGTACTCCTACAATGAGCAGTTCTTC,CASSPPWTSGGYSYNEQFF
TRBJ1-3,-,-,TRBV6-5,TGTGCCAGCGCACGAACCAGGGGTTCAGGAAACACCATATATTTT,CASARTRGSGNTIYF
TRBJ1-1,-,TRBD1,TRBV2,TGTGCCAGCAGTAAGGGACAGGGTCAAACTGAAGCTTTCTTT,CASSKGQGQTEAFF
TRBJ2-2,-,TRBD1,TRBV6-2/TRBV6-3,TGTGCCAGCAGTAGCCGGGACAGGAAAACCGGGGAGCTGTTTTTT,CASSSRDRKTGELFF
TRBJ2-3,-,TRBD1,TRBV2,TGTGCCAGCAACAGGGGGCAGGCAGATACGCAGTATTTT,CASNRGQADTQYF
TRBJ2-5,-,TRBD1,TRBV7-2,TGTGCCAGCAGCTTAGCGGGACAGCAAGAGACCCAGTACTTC,CASSLAGQQETQYF
TRBJ2-5,-,-,TRBV27,TGTGCCAGCAGTTTTTACAGGCAAGAGACCCAGTACTTC,CASSFYRQETQYF
TRBJ2-7,once,-,TRBV6-5,TGTGCCAGCAGTTACTCGAACAGGGATGAGCAGTACTTC,CASSYSNRDEQYF
TRBJ1-4,-,-,TRBV4-2,TGTGCCAGCAGCCCGCGGGCGACTGCAACTAATGAAAAACTGTTTTTT,CASSPRATATNEKLFF
TRBJ1-5,-,TRBD1,TRBV7-8,TGTGCCAGCAGCCTAGTGACAGGGGCAAATCAGCCCCAGCATTTT,CASSLVTGANQPQHF
TRBJ1-1,-,TRBD1,TRBV19,TGTGCCAGTATTCGGACAGGGTCAAACACTGAAGCTTTCTTT,CASIRTGSNTEAFF
TRBJ1-1,-,TRBD1,TRBV3-1/TRBV3-2,TGTGCCAGCAGCCAAGGAGGGACAGCTAACACTGAAGCTTTCTTT,CASSQGGTANTEAFF
TRBJ1-6,once,TRBD1,TRBV9,TGTGCCAGCAGCTTCTCCGGGACAGATAATTCACCCCTCCACTTT,CASSFSGTDNSPLHF
TRBJ2-5,-,-,TRBV3-1/TRBV3-2,TGTGCCAGCAGCCAAGATAGTCGGACAGTTTTTACCGTAGATCAAGAGACCCAGTACTTC,CASSQDSRTVFTVDQETQYF
TRBJ2-1,few,TRBD2,TRBV9,TGTGCCAGCAGCGTAGATTCCGTGGTCACTAGCGGGGGGGCACATGAGCAGTTCTTC,CASSVDSVVTSGGAHEQFF
TRBJ2-7,-,TRBD2,TRBV20-1,TGCAGTGCTAGTCATCGGCGGGGGAACTCCTACGAGCAGTACTTC,CSASHRRGNSYEQYF